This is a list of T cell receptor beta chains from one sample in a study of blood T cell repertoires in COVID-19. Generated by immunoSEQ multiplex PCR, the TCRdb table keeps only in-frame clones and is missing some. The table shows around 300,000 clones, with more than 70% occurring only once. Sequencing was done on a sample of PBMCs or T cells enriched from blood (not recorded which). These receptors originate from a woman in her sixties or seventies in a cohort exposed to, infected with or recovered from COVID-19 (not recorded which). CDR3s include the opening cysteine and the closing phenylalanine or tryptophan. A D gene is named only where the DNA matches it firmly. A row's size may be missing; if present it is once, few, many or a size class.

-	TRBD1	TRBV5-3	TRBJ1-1	CARSGQGAPPRGTEAFF	TGTGCCAGAAGCGGGCAGGGGGCCCCGCCGCGGGGCACTGAAGCTTTCTTT
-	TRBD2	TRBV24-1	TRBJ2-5	CATSDTLAGGPLEETQYF	TGTGCCACCAGTGATACCCTAGCGGGAGGGCCTTTAGAAGAGACCCAGTACTTC
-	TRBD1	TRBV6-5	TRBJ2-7	CASSYSGTGPYEQYF	TGTGCCAGCAGTTACTCCGGGACAGGGCCCTACGAGCAGTACTTC
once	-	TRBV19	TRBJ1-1	CASSIGQGSSEAFF	TGTGCCAGTAGTATTGGGCAGGGGTCTTCTGAAGCTTTCTTT
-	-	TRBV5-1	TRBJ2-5	CASSEEGMGETQYF	TGCGCCAGCAGCGAGGAGGGGATGGGGGAGACCCAGTACTTC
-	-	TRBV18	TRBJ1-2	CASSPTTRGGYTF	TGTGCCAGCTCACCCACGACAAGGGGTGGCTACACCTTC
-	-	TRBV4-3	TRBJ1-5	CASSPDRYQPQHF	TGCGCCAGCAGCCCGGACAGATATCAGCCCCAGCATTTT
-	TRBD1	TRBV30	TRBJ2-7	CAGLGQGFYEQYF	TGTGCCGGCCTGGGACAGGGGTTCTACGAGCAGTACTTC
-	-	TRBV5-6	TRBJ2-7	CASSLVGSSEQYF	TGTGCCAGCAGCTTGGTTGGGAGTTCCGAGCAGTACTTC
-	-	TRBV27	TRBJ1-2	CASSLSMVGRDGYTF	TGTGCCAGCAGTTTATCGATGGTTGGCAGGGATGGCTACACCTTC
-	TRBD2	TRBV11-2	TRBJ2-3	CASSVRLAGGRHTQYF	TGTGCCAGCAGCGTACGACTAGCGGGAGGGCGACATACGCAGTATTTT
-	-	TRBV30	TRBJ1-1	CAWKVSGAVTEAFF	TGTGCCTGGAAAGTGTCAGGGGCAGTAACTGAAGCTTTCTTT
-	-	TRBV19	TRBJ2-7	CASSRSSLDEQYF	TGTGCCAGTAGTCGATCTAGCCTCGACGAGCAGTACTTC
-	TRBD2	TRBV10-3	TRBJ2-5	CAISPSVGTGGTASGSNQETQYF	TGTGCCATCAGTCCCTCAGTGGGGACAGGAGGAACAGCTAGCGGGAGTAACCAAGAGACCCAGTACTTC
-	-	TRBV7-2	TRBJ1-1	CASSGGLRAGAFF	TGTGCCAGCAGCGGCGGGCTTCGGGCGGGAGCTTTCTTT
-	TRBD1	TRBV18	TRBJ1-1	CASSYRGRSGNTEAFF	TGTGCCAGCTCATACAGGGGCAGGTCGGGGAACACTGAAGCTTTCTTT
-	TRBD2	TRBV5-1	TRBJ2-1	CASSLAASGPNEQFF	TGCGCCAGCAGCTTGGCGGCTAGCGGGCCAAATGAGCAGTTCTTC
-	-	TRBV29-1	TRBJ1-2	CSVEDPDSAGTYGYTF	TGCAGCGTTGAAGACCCGGACAGTGCAGGGACCTATGGCTACACCTTC
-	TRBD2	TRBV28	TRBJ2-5	CASSLYREGKETQYF	TGTGCCAGCAGCCTCTATCGGGAGGGCAAGGAGACCCAGTACTTC
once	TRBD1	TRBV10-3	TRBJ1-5	CAISDFGTGGQPQHF	TGTGCCATCAGTGATTTCGGGACAGGGGGCCAGCCCCAGCATTTT
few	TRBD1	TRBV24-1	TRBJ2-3	CATSDSFPGQGSDTQYF	TGTGCCACCAGTGACTCGTTCCCGGGACAGGGGTCAGATACGCAGTATTTT
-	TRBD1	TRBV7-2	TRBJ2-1	CASSLTPGGYNEQFF	TGTGCCAGCAGCTTAACGCCAGGGGGCTACAATGAGCAGTTCTTC
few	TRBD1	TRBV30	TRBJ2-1	CAWTVGQGYEQFF	TGTGCCTGGACCGTGGGACAGGGGTATGAGCAGTTCTTC
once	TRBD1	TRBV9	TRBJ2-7	CPRSPGGGQGLYEQYF	TGTCCCCGCAGCCCGGGGGGGGGACAGGGGCTGTACGAGCAGTACTTC
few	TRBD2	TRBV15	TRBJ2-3	CATSRPLLAGGFRGTDTQYF	TGTGCCACCAGCAGACCCCTACTAGCGGGAGGGTTCAGAGGCACAGATACGCAGTATTTT
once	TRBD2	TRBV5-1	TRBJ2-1	CASSREASGRKSSYNEQFF	TGCGCCAGCAGCCGGGAGGCTAGCGGGAGGAAAAGCTCCTACAATGAGCAGTTCTTC
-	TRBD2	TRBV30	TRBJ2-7	CAWSRTSGRYEQYF	TGTGCCTGGAGTCGGACTAGCGGGAGGTACGAGCAGTACTTC
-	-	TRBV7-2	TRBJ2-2	CASSPAGPNTGELFF	TGTGCCAGCAGCCCAGCAGGCCCGAACACCGGGGAGCTGTTTTTT
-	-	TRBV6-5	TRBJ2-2	CASKSGSKTGELFF	TGTGCCAGCAAATCCGGGTCAAAGACCGGGGAGCTGTTTTTT
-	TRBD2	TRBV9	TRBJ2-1	CASSPGTSLSNEQFF	TGTGCCAGCAGCCCCGGGACTAGCTTGAGCAATGAGCAGTTCTTC
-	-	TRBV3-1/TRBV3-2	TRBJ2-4	CASSQDPAALAKNIQYF	TGTGCCAGCAGCCAAGATCCAGCGGCCTTAGCCAAAAACATTCAGTACTTC
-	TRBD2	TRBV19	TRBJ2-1	CASTDTAREASIYNEQFF	TGTGCCAGTACGGATACCGCGCGGGAGGCCAGCATCTACAATGAGCAGTTCTTC
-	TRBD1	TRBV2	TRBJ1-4	CASSERTGVNEKLFF	TGTGCCAGCAGTGAGCGGACAGGGGTTAATGAAAAACTGTTTTTT
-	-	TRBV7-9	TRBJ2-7	CASSAAGGYEQYF	TGTGCCAGCAGCGCCGCCGGGGGCTACGAGCAGTACTTC
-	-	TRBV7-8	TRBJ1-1	CASSPRAGLNTEAFF	TGTGCCAGCAGCCCCAGGGCCGGCTTAAACACTGAAGCTTTCTTT
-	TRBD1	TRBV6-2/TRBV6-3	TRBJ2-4	CASSYSSGGKNIQYF	TGTGCCAGCAGTTACTCTTCAGGGGGCAAAAACATTCAGTACTTC
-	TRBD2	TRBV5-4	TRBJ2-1	CASSLTLLADGYNEQFF	TGTGCCAGCAGCCTCACCCTACTAGCGGATGGCTACAATGAGCAGTTCTTC
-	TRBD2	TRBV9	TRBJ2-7	CASSPGRSYEQYF	TGTGCCAGCAGCCCCGGGAGGTCCTACGAGCAGTACTTC
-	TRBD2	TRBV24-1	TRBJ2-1	CATSEATPGLAGRFF	TGTGCCACCAGTGAAGCGACGCCGGGACTAGCGGGAAGGTTCTTC